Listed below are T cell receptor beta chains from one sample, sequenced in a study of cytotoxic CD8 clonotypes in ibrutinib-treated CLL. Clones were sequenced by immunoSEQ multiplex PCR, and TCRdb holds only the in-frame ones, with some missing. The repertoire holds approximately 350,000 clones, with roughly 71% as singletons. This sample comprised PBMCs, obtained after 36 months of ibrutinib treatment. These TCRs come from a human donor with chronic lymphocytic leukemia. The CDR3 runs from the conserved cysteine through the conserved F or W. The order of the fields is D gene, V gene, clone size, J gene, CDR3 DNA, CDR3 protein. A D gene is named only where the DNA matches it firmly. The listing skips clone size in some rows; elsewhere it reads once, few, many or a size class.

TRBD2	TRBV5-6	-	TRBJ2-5	TGTGCCAGCAGCTTGGGGGGACTAGCCTTCCAAGAGACCCAGTACTTC	CASSLGGLAFQETQYF
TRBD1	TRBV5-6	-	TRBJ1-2	TGTGCCAGCAGCATGGGACAGGGGGCAGGCTACTATGGCTACACCTTC	CASSMGQGAGYYGYTF
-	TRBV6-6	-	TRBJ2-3	TGTGCCAGCAGTTACCCCGAAGGGCTAGCGTCGGATACGCAGTATTTT	CASSYPEGLASDTQYF
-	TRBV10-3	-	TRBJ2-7	TGTGCCATCAGTGGGGTGTCCCCGAGGGATCGGGACGAGCAGTACTTC	CAISGVSPRDRDEQYF
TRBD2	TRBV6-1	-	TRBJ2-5	TGTGCCAGCAGTGAAAGACTAGCGGAGACCCAGTACTTC	CASSERLAETQYF
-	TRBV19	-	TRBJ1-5	TGTGCCAGTAGTATACTTGGGGCGGGACAGCCCCAGCATTTT	CASSILGAGQPQHF
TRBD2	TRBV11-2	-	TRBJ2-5	TGTGCCAGCAGCTTACTAGCGGTGAACCAAGAGACCCAGTACTTC	CASSLLAVNQETQYF
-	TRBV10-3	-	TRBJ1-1	TGTGCCATCAAGGGGCTGGAAGAGAACACTGAAGCTTTCTTT	CAIKGLEENTEAFF
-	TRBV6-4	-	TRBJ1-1	TGTGCCAGAAACAAGGACCGGAACACTGAAGCTTTCTTT	CARNKDRNTEAFF
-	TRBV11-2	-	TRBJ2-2	TGTGCCAGCAGCTTACAGAACACCGGGGAGCTGTTTTTT	CASSLQNTGELFF
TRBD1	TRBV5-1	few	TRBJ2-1	TGCGCCAGCAGCCTTGCGATGAGACAGGGAAACAATGAGCAGTTCTTC	CASSLAMRQGNNEQFF
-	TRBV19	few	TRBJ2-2	TGTGCCAGTAGTTCTCAGGACAGTCCTTCGAACACCGGGGAGCTGTTTTTT	CASSSQDSPSNTGELFF
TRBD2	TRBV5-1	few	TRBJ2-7	TGCGCCAGCAGCTTCGCCGGGACTAGCGGGGCCTACGAGCAGTACTTC	CASSFAGTSGAYEQYF
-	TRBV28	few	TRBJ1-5	TGTGCCAGCAGTTCCAGGGGTGGCAATCAGCCCCAGCATTTT	CASSSRGGNQPQHF
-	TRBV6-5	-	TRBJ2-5	TGTGCCAGCAGTTTTGGACGCTCCCCAAGGGCCCAGTACTTC	CASSFGRSPRAQYF